The clone carrying this T cell receptor beta chain appeared once. This entry is derived from a study of blood T cell repertoires in COVID-19. The overall study: Sites in the United States, Italy and Spain provided acute and convalescent COVID-19 samples. PBMCs, B-cell-depleted T cells, or T cells provided the cDNA or gDNA that made up the material.

Original processing methods: Amplified reference gene primers provided the basis for estimating nucleated cell counts. Here immunoSEQ multiplex PCR was the method, and the copy in TCRdb shows in-frame clones only, minus some. The V and J calls and clone size are taken from that table; D and trimming were inferred from the DNA. The sample carries approximately 170,000 clones, about four fifths recorded once. The length of the CDR3 is 12 residues. The germline V gene encodes CDR1 SNHLY and CDR2 FYNNEI. The junction had 2 bases not matched to a gene; V was cut back by 3 bases and J by 6 bases. This sequence was found in a human donor with acute or convalescent COVID-19. The donor label of this sample is uncertain. The sample comprised peripheral blood. V and J are TRBV2 and TRBJ2-7; TRBD2 matches 7 bases. The CDR3: CASSDRGVEQYF. DNA of the CDR3: TGTGCCAGCAGTGACCGGGGGGTCGAGCAGTACTTC.